Below, 10 T cell receptor beta chains from the same sample are listed, as sequenced in a study of vaccination and CD4 T cells after COVID-19. The antigens for these receptors are not known. Treatment noted: roughly 11-day PBMC culture with coronavirus spike peptide pools or control peptides (ViraFEST assay). Scientists ran DNA taken from cultured CD4+ T cells through the Oncomine TCR Beta short-read assay for sequencing. TCRdb reprocessed the PCR reads via MiXCR and lists one record per CDR3 protein. The table records approximately 12,000 distinct CDR3 sequences, approximately 59% of them present only once. Sequencing was carried out using CD4+ T cells from blood, cultured in vitro. These receptors originate from a human donor who had recovered from COVID-19.

This clonotype has just a few counts. The chain joins TRBV30 to TRBJ1-5; D gene unclear. This CDR3 is 14 amino acids long. V lost 2 bases to trimming and J lost 1 base, with 9 bases between them. Germline values: CDR1 GTSNPN, CDR2 SVGIG (reference sequence). CDR3 DNA: TGTGCCTGGAGTATGGGAGAGAGCAATCAGCCCCAGCATTTT. Protein product: CAWSMGESNQPQHF.

The chain carries TRBV18 and TRBJ2-5; D gene ambiguous. The CDR3 sequence is 14 residues long. CDR1 and CDR2 (germline): KGHSH, LQKENI. V lost 2 bases and J lost 1, with 8 bases in between. CDR3 nucleotide sequence: TGTGCCAGCTCACCAGGGCAGCTCCAAGAGACCCAGTACTTC. Its protein product is CASSPGQLQETQYF. The whole variable domain, remainder taken from reference TRBV18 and TRBJ2-5, is NAGVMQNPRHLVRRRGQEARLRCSPMKGHSHVYWYRQLPEEGLKFMVYLQKENIIDESGMPKERFSAEFPKEGPSILRIQQVVRGDSAAYFCASSPGQLQETQYFGPGTRLLVL.

On this clonotype itself: The junction departs from germline at one end; a sequencing error may be responsible. V is TRBV7-9 and J is TRBJ1-5, with 9 bases identical to TRBD1. Germline V lookup: CDR1 SEHNR, CDR2 FQNEAQ (reference sequence). The CDR3 runs to 15 residues. CDR3 sequence (DNA): TGTGTCAGCAGTCGACAGGGGGTTGGCAATCAGCCCCAGCATTTT. This encodes CVSSRQGVGNQPQHF.

The rearrangement joins TRBV7-9 to TRBJ2-1; D is perhaps TRBD2 (5 bases). The CDR3 has 17 amino acids. Trimming removed 4 bases at V and 5 bases at J, with 21 bases between. Per germline, CDR1 SEHNR and CDR2 FQNEAQ (reference sequence). CDR3 residues: CASSYRSRNSGNNEQFF. In DNA form, the CDR3 reads TGTGCCAGCAGCTATCGATCGCGAAACTCGGGGAACAATGAGCAGTTCTTC. The full variable domain, in which reference TRBV7-9 and TRBJ2-1 provide the parts outside the CDR3, is DTGVSQNPRHKITKRGQNVTFRCDPISEHNRLYWYRQTLGQGPEFLTYFQNEAQLEKSRLLSDRFSAERPKGSFSTLEIQRTEQGDSAMYLCASSYRSRNSGNNEQFFGPGTRLTVL.

The chain couples TRBV20-1 to TRBJ2-5, with D perhaps matching TRBD1 (5 bases). The V gene lost 7 bases and the J gene lost 5 bases, with 14 bases spanning the gap. Germline V lookup: CDR1 DFQATT, CDR2 SNEGSKA (reference sequence). This CDR3 spans 12 amino acids. CDR3 nucleotide sequence: TGCAGTGGGAAGACAGTGGATGAGACCCAGTACTTC. This gives the protein CSGKTVDETQYF.

The chain links TRBV20-1 to TRBJ1-5; the match to TRBD1 covers 7 bases. This CDR3 spans 15 amino acids. V was clipped by 6 bases and J by 11 bases; unmatched bases: 19. The germline CDR1 and CDR2 sequences are DFQATT and SNEGSKA (reference sequence). The CDR3 spells CSAQISGTEAGTQHF. Written as DNA, the CDR3 is TGCAGTGCGCAAATATCCGGGACAGAGGCAGGGACCCAGCATTTT.

The chain joins TRBV7-3 to TRBJ1-1, with D possibly matching TRBD1 (6 bases). The V and J ends lost 1 base and 7 bases respectively, with 10 bases between them. The length of the CDR3 is 13 residues. Germline V lookup: CDR1 SGHTA, CDR2 FQGTGA. In DNA, the CDR3 is TGTGCCAGCAGCTTAAATCAGGGGTTTGAAGCTTTCTTT. Translation: CASSLNQGFEAFF.

As to this clonotype: At one end, the junction sequence differs from germline, possibly due to a read error. The chain links TRBV7-3 to TRBJ2-5, with TRBD1 identical over 9 bases. The germline CDR1 and CDR2 sequences are SGHTA and FQGTGA. The CDR3 extends over 14 amino acids. CDR3 coding DNA: TGTGCCGGCAGCTTGACAGGGGGAGCAGAGACCCAGTACTTC. Its protein is CAGSLTGGAETQYF.

This chain links TRBV4-1 with TRBJ2-2; 9 bases are shared with TRBD2. The germline V gene encodes CDR1 MGHRA and CDR2 YSYEKL. This CDR3 contains 15 residues. V dropped 5 bases and J dropped 5; count of bases not matched to a gene: 6. CDR3 nucleotide sequence: TGCGCCAGCAGCTTACTAGCGGGCGTTACCGGGGAGCTGTTTTTT. Its translation: CASSLLAGVTGELFF.

The CDR3 region has the DNA TGTGCCTGGAATCCCCTAGCATCCGAGCAGTACTTC. Protein sequence: CAWNPLASEQYF. The chain employs TRBV30 and TRBJ2-7, with D tentatively TRBD2 (5 bases). Germline V lookup: CDR1 GTSNPN, CDR2 SVGIG (reference sequence). V lost 4 bases and J 6 bases, leaving 13 bases between the germline ends. This CDR3 is built from 12 residues.